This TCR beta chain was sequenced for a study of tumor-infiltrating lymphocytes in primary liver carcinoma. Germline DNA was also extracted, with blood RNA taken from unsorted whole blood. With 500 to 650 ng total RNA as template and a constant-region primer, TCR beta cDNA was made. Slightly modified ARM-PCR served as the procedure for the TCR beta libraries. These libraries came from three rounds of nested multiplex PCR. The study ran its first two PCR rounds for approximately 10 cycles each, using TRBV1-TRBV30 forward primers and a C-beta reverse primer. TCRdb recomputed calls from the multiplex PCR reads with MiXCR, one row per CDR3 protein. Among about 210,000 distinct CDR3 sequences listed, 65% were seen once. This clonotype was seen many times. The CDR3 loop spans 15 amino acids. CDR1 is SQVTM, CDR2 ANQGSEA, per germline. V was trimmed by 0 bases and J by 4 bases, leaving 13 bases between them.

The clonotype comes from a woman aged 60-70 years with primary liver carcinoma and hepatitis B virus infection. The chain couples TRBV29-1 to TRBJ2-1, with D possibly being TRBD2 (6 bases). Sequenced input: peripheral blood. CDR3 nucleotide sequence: TGCAGCGTTGAAGAGGGAGGTTCTCCATACAATGAGCAGTTCTTC. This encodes CSVEEGGSPYNEQFF.